This T cell receptor (beta chain) is from a study of T-cell memory formation after mild COVID-19. Germline assignment: CDR1 SGHVS and CDR2 FQNEAQ. This CDR3 contains 12 residues. TCRalpha and TCRbeta libraries used 5'RACE with constant-segment primers and UMIs. TCRdb used MiXCR to reprocess the 5' RACE reads, holding one entry per CDR3 protein. The table has 170,000 or so distinct CDR3 sequences, roughly a third seen once. A remark on this clonotype: What it binds is unknown. The junction departs from germline at one end; a sequencing error may be responsible.

Points from the study as a whole: The appearance of some responding clones in pre-infection memory suggested that cross-reactive memory joined.

Sample: PBMCs or a T cell subset sorted from them (not recorded which). The gene calls are TRBV7-8 and TRBJ2-1, with 8 nucleotides matching TRBD2. The TCR originated in an adult woman who had mild COVID-19 (a few samples of this study predate the infection). Cell type and time point are not known. CDR3 loop: CASSQSREVELF. The DNA of the CDR3 is TGTGCCAGCAGCCAGTCGCGGGAGGTTGAGCTCTTC.